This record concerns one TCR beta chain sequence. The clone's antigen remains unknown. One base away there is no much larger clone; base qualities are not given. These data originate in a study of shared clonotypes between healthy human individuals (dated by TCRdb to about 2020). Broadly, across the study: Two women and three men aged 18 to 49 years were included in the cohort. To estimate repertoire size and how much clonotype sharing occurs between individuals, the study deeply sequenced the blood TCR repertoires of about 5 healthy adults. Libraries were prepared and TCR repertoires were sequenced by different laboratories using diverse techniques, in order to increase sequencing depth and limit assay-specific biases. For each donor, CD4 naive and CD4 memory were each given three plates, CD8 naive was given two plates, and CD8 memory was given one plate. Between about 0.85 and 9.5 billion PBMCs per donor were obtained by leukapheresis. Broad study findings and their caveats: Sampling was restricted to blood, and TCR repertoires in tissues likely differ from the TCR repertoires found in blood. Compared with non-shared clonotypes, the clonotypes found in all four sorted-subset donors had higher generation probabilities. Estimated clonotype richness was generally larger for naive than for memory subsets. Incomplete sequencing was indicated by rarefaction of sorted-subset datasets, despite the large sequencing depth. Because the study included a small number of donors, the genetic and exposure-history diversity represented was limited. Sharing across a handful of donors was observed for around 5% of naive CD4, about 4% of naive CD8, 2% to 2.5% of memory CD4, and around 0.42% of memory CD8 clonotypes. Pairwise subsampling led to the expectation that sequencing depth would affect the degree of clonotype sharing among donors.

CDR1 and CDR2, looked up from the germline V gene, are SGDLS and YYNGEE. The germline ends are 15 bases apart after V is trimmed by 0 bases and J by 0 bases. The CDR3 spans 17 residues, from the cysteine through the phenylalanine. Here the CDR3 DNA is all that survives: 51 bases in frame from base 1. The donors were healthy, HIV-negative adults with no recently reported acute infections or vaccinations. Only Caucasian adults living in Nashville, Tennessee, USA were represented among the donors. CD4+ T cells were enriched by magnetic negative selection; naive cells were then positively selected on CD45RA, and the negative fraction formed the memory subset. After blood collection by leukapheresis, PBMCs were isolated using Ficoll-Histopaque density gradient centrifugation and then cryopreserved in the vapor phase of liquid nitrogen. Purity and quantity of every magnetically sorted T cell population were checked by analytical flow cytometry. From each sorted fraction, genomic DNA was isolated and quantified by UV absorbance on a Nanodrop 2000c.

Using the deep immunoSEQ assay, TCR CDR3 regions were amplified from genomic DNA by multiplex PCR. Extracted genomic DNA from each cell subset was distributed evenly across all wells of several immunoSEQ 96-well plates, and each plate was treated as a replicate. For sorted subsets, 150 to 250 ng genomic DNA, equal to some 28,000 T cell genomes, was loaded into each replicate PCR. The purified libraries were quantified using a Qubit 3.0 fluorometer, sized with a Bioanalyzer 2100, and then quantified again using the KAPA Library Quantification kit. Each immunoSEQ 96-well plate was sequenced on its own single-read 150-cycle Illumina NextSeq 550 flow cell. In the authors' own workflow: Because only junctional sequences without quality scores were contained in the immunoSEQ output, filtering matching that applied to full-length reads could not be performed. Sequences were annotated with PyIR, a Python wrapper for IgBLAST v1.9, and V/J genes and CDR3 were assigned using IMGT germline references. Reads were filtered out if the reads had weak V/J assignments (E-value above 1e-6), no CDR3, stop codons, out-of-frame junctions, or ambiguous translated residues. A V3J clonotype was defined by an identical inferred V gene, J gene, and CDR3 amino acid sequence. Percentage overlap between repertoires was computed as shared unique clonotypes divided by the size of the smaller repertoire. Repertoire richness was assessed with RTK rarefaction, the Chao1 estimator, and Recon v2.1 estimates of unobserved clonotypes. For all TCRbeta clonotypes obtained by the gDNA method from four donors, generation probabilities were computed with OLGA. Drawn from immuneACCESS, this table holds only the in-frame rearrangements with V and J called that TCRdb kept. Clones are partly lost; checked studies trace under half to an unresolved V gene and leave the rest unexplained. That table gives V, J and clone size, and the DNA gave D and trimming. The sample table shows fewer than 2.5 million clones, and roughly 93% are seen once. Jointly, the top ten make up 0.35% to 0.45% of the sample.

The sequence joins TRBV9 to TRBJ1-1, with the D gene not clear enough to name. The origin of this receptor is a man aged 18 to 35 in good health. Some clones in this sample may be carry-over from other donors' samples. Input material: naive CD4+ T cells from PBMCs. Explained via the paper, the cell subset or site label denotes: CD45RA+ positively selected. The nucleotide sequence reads TGTGCCAGCAGCGTAGACAATTATGTGGGGTTGAACACTGAAGCTTTCTTT. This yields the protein CASSVDNYVGLNTEAFF.